A single sample is the source of the 5 T cell receptor beta chains below, sequenced in a study of OX40 agonist ivuxolimab in advanced cancers. TCRdb's copy holds only in-frame clones and misses some; the assay was immunoSEQ multiplex PCR. The sample lists 65,000 to 75,000 clones, about 88% occurring once. The sample here was CD4+ or CD8+ T cells sorted from blood, taken in a trial of the OX40 agonist ivuxolimab. Receptors were obtained from an adult with an advanced solid tumor such as melanoma, head and neck, liver or kidney cancer.

The rearrangement uses TRBV4-2 and TRBJ1-2; TRBD1 matches at 11 bases. Germline CDR1 reads LGHNA; CDR2 reads YNFKEQ. The CDR3 is 15 amino acids. J lost 5 bases, V lost 1 base, and 3 bases had no gene match. This CDR3 reads CASSQVGTGGYGYTF. For the CDR3, the DNA is TGTGCCAGCAGCCAAGTCGGGACAGGGGGTTATGGCTACACCTTC.

This rearrangement joins TRBV2 to TRBJ1-2; D is ambiguous. Trimming removed 1 base from V and 5 bases from J, with 20 bases in between. CDR3 length equals 17 residues. Germline V lookup: CDR1 SNHLY, CDR2 FYNNEI. The CDR3 sequence is CASSEGGGGLAFYGYTF. The CDR3 DNA sequence: TGTGCCAGCAGTGAAGGAGGAGGAGGATTAGCCTTTTATGGCTACACCTTC. Filled out from reference TRBV2 and TRBJ1-2, the complete variable domain reads EPEVTQTPSHQVTQMGQEVILRCVPISNHLYFYWYRQILGQKVEFLVSFYNNEISEKSEIFDDQFSVERPDGSNFTLKIRSTKLEDSAMYFCASSEGGGGLAFYGYTFGSGTRLTVV.

V gene TRBV7-9 combines with J gene TRBJ2-1, with TRBD2 matching over 7 bases. J gave up 9 bases and V 4 bases, and 6 bases lay outside the gene matches. CDR3 length equals 13 residues. Germline loops: CDR1 SEHNR, CDR2 FQNEAQ (reference sequence). The CDR3 reads CASSSRTGGEQFF. The CDR3 DNA follows: TGTGCCAGCAGCTCTAGAACGGGAGGTGAGCAGTTCTTC.

The chain has TRBV5-1 and TRBJ1-2; D remains ambiguous. CDR3 length: 12 residues. The V and J ends lost 4 bases and 7 bases respectively, with 11 bases between them. Germline CDR1 and CDR2: SGHRS and YFSETQ. The CDR3 here is CASSDVPGGYTF. The CDR3 DNA reads TGCGCCAGCAGCGATGTCCCGGGTGGCTACACCTTC.

This clone was seen just once. J is TRBJ1-5 and V is TRBV19; no clear D gene. Trimming stripped 3 bases from V and 6 bases from J, with 12 bases between. Germline V gene lookup returns CDR1 LNHDA and CDR2 SQIVND (reference sequence). This CDR3 has 14 residues. The CDR3 nucleotides are TGTGCCAGTAGTATCCTTTATACGGGTCAGCCCCAGCATTTT. Its protein is CASSILYTGQPQHF.